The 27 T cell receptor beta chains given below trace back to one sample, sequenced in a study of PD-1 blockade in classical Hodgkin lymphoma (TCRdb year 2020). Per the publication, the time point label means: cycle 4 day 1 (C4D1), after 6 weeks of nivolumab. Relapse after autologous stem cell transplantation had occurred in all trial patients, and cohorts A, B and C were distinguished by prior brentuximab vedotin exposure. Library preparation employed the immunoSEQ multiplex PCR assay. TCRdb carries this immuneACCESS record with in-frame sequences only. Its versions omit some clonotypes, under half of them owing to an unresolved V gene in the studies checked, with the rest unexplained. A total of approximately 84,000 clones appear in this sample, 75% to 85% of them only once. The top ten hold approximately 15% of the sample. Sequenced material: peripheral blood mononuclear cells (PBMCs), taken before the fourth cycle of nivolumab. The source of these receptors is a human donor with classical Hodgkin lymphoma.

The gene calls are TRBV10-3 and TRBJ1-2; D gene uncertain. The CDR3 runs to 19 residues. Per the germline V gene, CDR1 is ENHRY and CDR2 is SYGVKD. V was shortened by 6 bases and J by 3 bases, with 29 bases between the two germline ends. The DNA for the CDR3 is TGTGCCATCAGCCGGCCATCAGGCTACCCCCGAGAGGGAGACTATGGCTACACCTTC. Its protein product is CAISRPSGYPREGDYGYTF.

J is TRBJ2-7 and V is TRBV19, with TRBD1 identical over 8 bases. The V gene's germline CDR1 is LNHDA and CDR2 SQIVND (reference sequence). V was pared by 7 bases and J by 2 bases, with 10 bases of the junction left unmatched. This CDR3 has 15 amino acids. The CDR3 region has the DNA TGTGCCAGTACCAGAGGCGGGACAGGAGCCTACGAGCAGTACTTC. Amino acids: CASTRGGTGAYEQYF.

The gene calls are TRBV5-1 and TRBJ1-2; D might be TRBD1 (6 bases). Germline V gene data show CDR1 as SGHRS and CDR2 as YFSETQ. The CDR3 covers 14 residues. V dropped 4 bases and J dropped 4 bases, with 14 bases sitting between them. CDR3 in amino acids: CASSTPGAGYGYTF. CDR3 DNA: TGCGCCAGCAGCACCCCAGGGGCTGGCTATGGCTACACCTTC.

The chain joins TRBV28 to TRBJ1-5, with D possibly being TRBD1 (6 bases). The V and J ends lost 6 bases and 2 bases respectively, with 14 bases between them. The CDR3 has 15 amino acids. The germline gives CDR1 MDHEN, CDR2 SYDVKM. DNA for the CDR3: TGTGCCAGCAGACAAGGGGGAGGGGGCAATCAGCCCCAGCATTTT. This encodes CASRQGGGGNQPQHF.

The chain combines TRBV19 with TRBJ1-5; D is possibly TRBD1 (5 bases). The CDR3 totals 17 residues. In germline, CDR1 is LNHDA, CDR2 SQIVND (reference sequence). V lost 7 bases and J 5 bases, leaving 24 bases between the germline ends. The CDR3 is CASMDSFVQAPHQPQHF. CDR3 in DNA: TGTGCCAGTATGGATAGCTTTGTACAGGCGCCGCATCAGCCCCAGCATTTT. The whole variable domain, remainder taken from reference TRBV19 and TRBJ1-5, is DGGITQSPKYLFRKEGQNVTLSCEQNLNHDAMYWYRQDPGQGLRLIYYSQIVNDFQKGDIAEGYSVSREKKESFPLTVTSAQKNPTAFYLCASMDSFVQAPHQPQHFGDGTRLSIL.

In nucleotides, the CDR3 is TGTGCCAGTAGTTCCGGTTTAGTACAGTTCTTC. Translation: CASSSGLVQFF. This chain joins TRBV19 and TRBJ2-1; D call uncertain. The germline V gene encodes CDR1 LNHDA and CDR2 SQIVND (reference sequence). The CDR3 is made up of 11 amino acids. The germline V and J ends were trimmed by 5 bases and 13 bases, with 12 bases remaining between them.

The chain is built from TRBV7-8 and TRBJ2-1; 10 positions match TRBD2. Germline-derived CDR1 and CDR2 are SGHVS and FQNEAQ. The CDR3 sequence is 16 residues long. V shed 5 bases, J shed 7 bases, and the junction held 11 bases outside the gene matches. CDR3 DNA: TGTGCCAGCAGCCTCCAACCGGGACTAGCGTCTAATGAGCAGTTCTTC. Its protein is CASSLQPGLASNEQFF.

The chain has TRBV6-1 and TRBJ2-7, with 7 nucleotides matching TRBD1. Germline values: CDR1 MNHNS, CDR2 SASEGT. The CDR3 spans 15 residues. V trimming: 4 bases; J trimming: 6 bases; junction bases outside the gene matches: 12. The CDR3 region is CASSALTTTGREQYF. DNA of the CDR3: TGTGCCAGCAGTGCCCTCACTACGACAGGGCGCGAGCAGTACTTC.

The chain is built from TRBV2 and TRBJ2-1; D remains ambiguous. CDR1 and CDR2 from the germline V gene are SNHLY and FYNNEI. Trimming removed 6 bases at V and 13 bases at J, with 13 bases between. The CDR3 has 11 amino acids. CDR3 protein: CASSRLDLQFF. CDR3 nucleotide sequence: TGTGCCAGCAGCCGACTGGACCTCCAGTTCTTC.

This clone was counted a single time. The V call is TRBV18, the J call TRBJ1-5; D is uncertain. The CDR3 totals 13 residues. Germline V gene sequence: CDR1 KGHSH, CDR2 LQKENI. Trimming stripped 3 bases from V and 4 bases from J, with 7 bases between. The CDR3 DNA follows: TGTGCCAGCTCACCGGCGGGGAATCAGCCCCAGCATTTT. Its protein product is CASSPAGNQPQHF.

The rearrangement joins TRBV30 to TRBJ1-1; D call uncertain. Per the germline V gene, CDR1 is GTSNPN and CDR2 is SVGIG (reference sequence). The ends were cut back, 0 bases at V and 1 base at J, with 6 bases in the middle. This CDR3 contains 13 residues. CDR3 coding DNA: TGTGCCTGGAGTGTAGATTCGAACACTGAAGCTTTCTTT. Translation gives CAWSVDSNTEAFF.

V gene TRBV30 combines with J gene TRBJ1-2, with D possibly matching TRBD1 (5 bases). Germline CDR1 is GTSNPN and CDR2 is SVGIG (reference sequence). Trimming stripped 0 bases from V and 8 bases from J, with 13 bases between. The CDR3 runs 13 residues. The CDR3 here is CAWSVSWEGGYTF. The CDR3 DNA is TGTGCCTGGAGTGTGTCATGGGAGGGGGGCTACACCTTC.

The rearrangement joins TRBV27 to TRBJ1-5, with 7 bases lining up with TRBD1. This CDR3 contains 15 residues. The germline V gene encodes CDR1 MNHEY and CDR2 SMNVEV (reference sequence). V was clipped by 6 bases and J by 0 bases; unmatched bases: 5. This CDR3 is CASRTGSVSNQPQHF. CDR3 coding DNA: TGTGCCAGCAGGACAGGGAGTGTTAGCAATCAGCCCCAGCATTTT.

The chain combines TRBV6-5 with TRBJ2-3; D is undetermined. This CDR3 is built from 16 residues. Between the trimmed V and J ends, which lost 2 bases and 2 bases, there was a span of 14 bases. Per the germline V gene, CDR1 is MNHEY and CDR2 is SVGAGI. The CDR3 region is CASSYGPAETTDTQYF. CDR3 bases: TGTGCCAGCAGTTACGGCCCGGCGGAGACCACAGATACGCAGTATTTT.

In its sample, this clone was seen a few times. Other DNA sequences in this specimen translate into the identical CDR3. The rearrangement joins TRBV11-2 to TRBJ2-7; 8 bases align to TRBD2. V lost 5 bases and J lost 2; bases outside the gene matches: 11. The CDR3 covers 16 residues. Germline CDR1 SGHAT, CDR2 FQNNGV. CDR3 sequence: CASSPRLAGRPYEQYF. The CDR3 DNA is TGTGCCAGCAGCCCGAGGTTAGCGGGACGGCCCTACGAGCAGTACTTC.

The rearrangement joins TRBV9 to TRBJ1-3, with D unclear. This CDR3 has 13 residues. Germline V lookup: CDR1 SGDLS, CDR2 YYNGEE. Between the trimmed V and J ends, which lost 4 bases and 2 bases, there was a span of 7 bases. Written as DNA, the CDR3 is TGTGCCAGCAGCCGACGGGCTGGAAACACCATATATTTT. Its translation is CASSRRAGNTIYF.

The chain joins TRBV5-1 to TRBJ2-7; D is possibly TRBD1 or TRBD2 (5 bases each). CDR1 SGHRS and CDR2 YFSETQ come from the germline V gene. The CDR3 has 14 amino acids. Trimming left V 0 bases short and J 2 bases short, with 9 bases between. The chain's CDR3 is CASSLGDPAYEQYF. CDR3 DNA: TGCGCCAGCAGCTTGGGGGACCCTGCCTACGAGCAGTACTTC. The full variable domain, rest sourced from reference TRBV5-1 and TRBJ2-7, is KAGVTQTPRYLIKTRGQQVTLSCSPISGHRSVSWYQQTPGQGLQFLFEYFSETQRNKGNFPGRFSGRQFSNSRSEMNVSTLELGDSALYLCASSLGDPAYEQYFGPGTRLTVT.

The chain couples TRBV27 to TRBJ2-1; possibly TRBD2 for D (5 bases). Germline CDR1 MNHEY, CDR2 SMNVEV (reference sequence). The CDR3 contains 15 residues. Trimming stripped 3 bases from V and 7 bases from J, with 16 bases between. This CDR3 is CASSFRLLAANEQFF. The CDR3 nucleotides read TGTGCCAGCAGTTTCCGGTTGCTAGCCGCTAATGAGCAGTTCTTC.

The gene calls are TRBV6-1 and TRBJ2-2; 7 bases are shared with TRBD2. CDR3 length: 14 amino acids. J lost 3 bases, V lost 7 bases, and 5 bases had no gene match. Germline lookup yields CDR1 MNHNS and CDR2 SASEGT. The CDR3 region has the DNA TGTGCCAGCAATCGGGAGGAGTACACCGGGGAGCTGTTTTTT. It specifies CASNREEYTGELFF.

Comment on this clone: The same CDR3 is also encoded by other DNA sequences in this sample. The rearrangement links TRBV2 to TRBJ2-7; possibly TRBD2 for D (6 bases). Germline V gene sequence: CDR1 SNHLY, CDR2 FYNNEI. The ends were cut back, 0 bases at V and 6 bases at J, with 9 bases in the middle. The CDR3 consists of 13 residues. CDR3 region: CASSEALGGEQYF. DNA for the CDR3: TGTGCCAGCAGTGAAGCGCTCGGGGGCGAGCAGTACTTC. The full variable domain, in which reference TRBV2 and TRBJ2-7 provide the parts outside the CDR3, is EPEVTQTPSHQVTQMGQEVILRCVPISNHLYFYWYRQILGQKVEFLVSFYNNEISEKSEIFDDQFSVERPDGSNFTLKIRSTKLEDSAMYFCASSEALGGEQYFGPGTRLTVT.

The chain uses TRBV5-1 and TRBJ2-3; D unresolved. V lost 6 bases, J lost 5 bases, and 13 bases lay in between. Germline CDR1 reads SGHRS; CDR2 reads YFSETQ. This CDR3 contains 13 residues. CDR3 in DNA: TGCGCCAGCATCGGAAATACTGGAGATACGCAGTATTTT. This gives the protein CASIGNTGDTQYF. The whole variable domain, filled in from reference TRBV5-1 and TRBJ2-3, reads KAGVTQTPRYLIKTRGQQVTLSCSPISGHRSVSWYQQTPGQGLQFLFEYFSETQRNKGNFPGRFSGRQFSNSRSEMNVSTLELGDSALYLCASIGNTGDTQYFGPGTRLTVL.

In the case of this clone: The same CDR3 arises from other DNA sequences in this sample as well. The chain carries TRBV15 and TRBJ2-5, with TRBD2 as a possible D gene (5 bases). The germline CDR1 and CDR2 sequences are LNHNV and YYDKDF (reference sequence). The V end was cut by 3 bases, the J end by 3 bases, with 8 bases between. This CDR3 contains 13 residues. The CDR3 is CATSSSGKETQYF. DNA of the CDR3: TGTGCCACCAGCAGCTCGGGGAAAGAGACCCAGTACTTC.

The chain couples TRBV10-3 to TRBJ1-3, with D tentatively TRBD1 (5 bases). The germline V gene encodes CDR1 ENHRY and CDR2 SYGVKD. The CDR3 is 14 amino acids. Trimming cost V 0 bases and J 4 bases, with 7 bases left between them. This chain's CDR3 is CAISESRDGNTIYF. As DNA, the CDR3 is TGTGCCATCAGTGAGTCGAGGGACGGAAACACCATATATTTT.

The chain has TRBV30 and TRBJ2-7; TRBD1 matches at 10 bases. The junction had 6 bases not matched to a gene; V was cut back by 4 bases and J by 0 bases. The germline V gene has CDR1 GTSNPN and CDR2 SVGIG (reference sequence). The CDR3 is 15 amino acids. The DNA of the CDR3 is TGTGCCTGGACCCTCCGGGACAGGGGCTCCTACGAGCAGTACTTC. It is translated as CAWTLRDRGSYEQYF.

For the CDR3, the DNA is TGTGCCAGCAGATCACTAGCGGCCAACACCTACGAGCAGTACTTC. It translates to CASRSLAANTYEQYF. J is TRBJ2-7 and V is TRBV6-5, with 8 bases that match TRBD2. Per the germline V gene, CDR1 is MNHEY and CDR2 is SVGAGI. V was pared by 6 bases and J by 2 bases, with 9 bases of the junction left unmatched. This CDR3 region has 15 residues.

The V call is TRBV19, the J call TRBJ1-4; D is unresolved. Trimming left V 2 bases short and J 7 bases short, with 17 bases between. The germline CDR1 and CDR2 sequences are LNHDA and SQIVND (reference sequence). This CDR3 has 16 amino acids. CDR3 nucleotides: TGTGCCAGTAGTATAACGGCCCAGGCGCTTAGTGAAAAACTGTTTTTT. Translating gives CASSITAQALSEKLFF.

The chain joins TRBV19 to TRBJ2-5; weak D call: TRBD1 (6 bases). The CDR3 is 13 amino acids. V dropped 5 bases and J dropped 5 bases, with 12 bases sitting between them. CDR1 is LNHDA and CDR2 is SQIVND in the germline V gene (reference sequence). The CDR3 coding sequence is TGTGCCAGTAGTTCGAACAGGGCTGAGACCCAGTACTTC. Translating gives CASSSNRAETQYF.